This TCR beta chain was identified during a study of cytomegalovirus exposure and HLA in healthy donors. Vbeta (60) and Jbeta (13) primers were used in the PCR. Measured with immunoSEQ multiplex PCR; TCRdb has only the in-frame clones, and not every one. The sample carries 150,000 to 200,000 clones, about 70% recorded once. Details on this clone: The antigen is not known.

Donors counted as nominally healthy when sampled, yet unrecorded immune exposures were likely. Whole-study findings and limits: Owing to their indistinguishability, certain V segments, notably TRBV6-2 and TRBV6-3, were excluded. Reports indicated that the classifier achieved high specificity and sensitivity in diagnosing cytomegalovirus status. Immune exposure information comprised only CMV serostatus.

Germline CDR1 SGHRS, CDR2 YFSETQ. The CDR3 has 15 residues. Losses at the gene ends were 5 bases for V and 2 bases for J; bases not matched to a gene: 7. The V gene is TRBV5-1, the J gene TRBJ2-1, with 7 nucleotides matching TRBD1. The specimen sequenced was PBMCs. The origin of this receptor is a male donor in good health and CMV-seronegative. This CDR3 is CASRLRDSTYNEQFF. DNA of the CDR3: TGCGCCAGCAGACTCCGGGACAGCACCTACAATGAGCAGTTCTTC. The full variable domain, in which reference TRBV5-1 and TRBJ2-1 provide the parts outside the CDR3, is KAGVTQTPRYLIKTRGQQVTLSCSPISGHRSVSWYQQTPGQGLQFLFEYFSETQRNKGNFPGRFSGRQFSNSRSEMNVSTLELGDSALYLCASRLRDSTYNEQFFGPGTRLTVL.